Each of the 3 T cell receptor beta chains below was sequenced from the same sample in a study of T cell repertoires in cytomegalovirus infection. TCRdb recomputed calls from the reads with MiXCR, one row per CDR3 protein. The table includes around 58,000 distinct CDR3 sequences, around 21% detected once. Antigens of these TCRs are unknown. The sample was CD8+ T cells from cultured PBMCs, taken from culture after CMV antigen stimulation. Receptor source: a human donor in good health (CMV status not recorded). Some clones in this sample may be carry-over from other donors' samples.

The sample holds a few counts of this clonotype. The chain links TRBV19 to TRBJ2-3; 13 bases agree with TRBD2. Germline V gene data show CDR1 as LNHDA and CDR2 as SQIVND (reference sequence). V shed 7 bases and J 4 bases; nucleotides not matched to a gene: 14. The CDR3 contains 18 residues. The CDR3 loop is CASTSRPTSGGAPDTQYF. For the CDR3, the DNA is TGTGCCAGTACCTCCAGACCCACTAGCGGGGGGGCACCAGATACGCAGTATTTT.

The table lists this clonotype with many counts. The V and J genes are TRBV4-1 and TRBJ2-7; 9 bases line up with TRBD1. The V gene's germline CDR1 is MGHRA and CDR2 YSYEKL. V was clipped by 5 bases and J by 2 bases; unmatched bases: 4. The CDR3 runs 14 residues. The chain's CDR3 is CASSYGTGPYEQYF. DNA for the CDR3: TGCGCCAGCAGCTACGGGACAGGGCCCTACGAGCAGTACTTC.

This clonotype was recorded a few times. The V gene is TRBV12-3 or TRBV12-4, the J gene TRBJ1-3; 8 positions agree with TRBD1. The V gene end was trimmed by 7 bases and the J gene end by 0 bases; junction bases not matched to a gene: 5. This CDR3 is 15 amino acids long. CDR3 sequence: CASNQGADSGNTIYF. The DNA for the CDR3 is TGTGCCAGCAACCAGGGGGCCGACTCTGGAAACACCATATATTTT.